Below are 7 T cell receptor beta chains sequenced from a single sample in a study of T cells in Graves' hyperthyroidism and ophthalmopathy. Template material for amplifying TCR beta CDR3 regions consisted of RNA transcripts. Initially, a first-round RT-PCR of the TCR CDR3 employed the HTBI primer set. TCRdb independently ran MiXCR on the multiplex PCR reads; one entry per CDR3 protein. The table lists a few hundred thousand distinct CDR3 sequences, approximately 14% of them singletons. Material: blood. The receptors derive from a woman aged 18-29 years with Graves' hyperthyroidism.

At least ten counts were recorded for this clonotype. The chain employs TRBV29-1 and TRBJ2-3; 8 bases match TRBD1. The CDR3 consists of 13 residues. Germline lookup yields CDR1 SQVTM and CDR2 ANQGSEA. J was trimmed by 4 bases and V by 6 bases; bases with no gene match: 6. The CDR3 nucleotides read TGCAGCGTCGCAGGGGGCGAATCAGATACGCAGTATTTT. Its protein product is CSVAGGESDTQYF.

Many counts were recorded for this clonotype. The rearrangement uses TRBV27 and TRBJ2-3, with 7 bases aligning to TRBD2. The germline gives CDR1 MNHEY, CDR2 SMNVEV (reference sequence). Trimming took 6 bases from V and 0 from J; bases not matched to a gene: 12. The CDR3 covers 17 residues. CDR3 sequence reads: CASRGGSGRRSTDTQYF. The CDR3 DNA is TGTGCCAGCAGAGGAGGTAGCGGGCGAAGAAGCACAGATACGCAGTATTTT.

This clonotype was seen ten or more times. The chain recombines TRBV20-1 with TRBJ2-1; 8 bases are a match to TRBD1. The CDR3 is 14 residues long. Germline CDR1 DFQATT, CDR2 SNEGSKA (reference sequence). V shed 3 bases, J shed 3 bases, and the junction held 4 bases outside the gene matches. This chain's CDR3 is CSASDRGLYNEQFF. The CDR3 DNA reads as TGCAGTGCTAGTGACAGGGGTCTCTACAATGAGCAGTTCTTC.

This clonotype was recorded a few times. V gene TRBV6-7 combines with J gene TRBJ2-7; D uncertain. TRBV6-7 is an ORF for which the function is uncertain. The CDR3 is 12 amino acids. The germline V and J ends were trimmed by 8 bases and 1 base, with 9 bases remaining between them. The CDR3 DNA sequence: TGTGCCAGCCTTTCCAGGTCCTACGAGCAGTACTTC. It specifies CASLSRSYEQYF.

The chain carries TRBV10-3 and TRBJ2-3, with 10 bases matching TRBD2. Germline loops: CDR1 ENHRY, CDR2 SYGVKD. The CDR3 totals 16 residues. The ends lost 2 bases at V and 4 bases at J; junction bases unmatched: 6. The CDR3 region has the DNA TGTGCCATCAGTGAGGGTAGCGGGGGGCTTTCAGATACGCAGTATTTT. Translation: CAISEGSGGLSDTQYF.

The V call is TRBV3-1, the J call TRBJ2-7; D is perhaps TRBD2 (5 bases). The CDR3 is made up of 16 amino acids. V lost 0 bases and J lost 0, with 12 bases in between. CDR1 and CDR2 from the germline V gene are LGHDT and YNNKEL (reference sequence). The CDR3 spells CASSQDEDFRSYEQYF. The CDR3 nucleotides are TGTGCCAGCAGCCAAGACGAGGACTTCCGCTCCTACGAGCAGTACTTC.

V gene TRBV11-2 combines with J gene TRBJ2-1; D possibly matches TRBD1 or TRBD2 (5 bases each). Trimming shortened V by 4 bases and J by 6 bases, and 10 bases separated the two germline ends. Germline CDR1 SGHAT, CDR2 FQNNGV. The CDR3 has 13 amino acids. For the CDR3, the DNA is TGTGCCAGCAGCTCCGGGACGTTCAATGAGCAGTTCTTC. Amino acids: CASSSGTFNEQFF.